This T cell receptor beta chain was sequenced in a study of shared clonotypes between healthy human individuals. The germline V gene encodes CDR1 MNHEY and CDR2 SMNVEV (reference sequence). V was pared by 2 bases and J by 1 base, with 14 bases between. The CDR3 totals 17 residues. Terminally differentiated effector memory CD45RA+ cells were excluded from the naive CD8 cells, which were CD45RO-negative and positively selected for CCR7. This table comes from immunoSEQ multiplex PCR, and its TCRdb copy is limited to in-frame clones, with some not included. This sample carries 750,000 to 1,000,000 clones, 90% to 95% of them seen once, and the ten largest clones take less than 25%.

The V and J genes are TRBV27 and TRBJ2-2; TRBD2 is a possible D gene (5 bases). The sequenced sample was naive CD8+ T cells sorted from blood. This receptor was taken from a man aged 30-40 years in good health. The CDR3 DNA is TGTGCCAGCAGTTTACGGCCCGGGGTCGTGAACACCGGGGAGCTGTTTTTT. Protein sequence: CASSLRPGVVNTGELFF.